The rows below give T cell receptor beta chains drawn from one sample of a study of memory CD4+ T cells and cytomegalovirus serostatus. The assay was immunoSEQ multiplex PCR, and TCRdb's table has in-frame clones only and misses some. The sample shows 75,000 to 90,000 clones, around 80% of them seen only once. Sequencing used memory CD4+ T cells from blood. The origin of the receptors is an adult in good health and CMV-seronegative. CDR3s include the opening cysteine and the closing phenylalanine or tryptophan. Fields, in order: clone size, J gene, V gene, D gene, CDR3 protein, CDR3 DNA. The D gene is left open where the match is weak. Size values are once, few and many counts, or a class for expanded clones, and some rows have none.

NA	TRBJ2-1	TRBV18	TRBD2	CASSPPGLAGGNEQFF	TGTGCCAGCTCACCACCGGGACTAGCGGGGGGGAATGAGCAGTTCTTC
NA	TRBJ1-6	TRBV13	NA	CASAPGRSYNSPLHF	TGTGCCAGCGCGCCTGGGCGCTCCTATAATTCACCCCTCCACTTT
NA	TRBJ2-2	TRBV5-8	TRBD2	CASRLPGGTNTGELFF	TGTGCCAGCAGACTCCCCGGGGGGACGAACACCGGGGAGCTGTTTTTT
NA	TRBJ2-5	TRBV5-8	TRBD2	CASSWGTSGLQETQYF	TGTGCCAGCAGCTGGGGGACTAGCGGGCTCCAAGAGACCCAGTACTTC
few	TRBJ1-1	TRBV11-2	NA	CASTTLRGRKVKQAFF	TGTGCCAGCACCACCCTCCGAGGCCGCAAGGTGAAACAGGCTTTCTTT
NA	TRBJ1-4	TRBV7-9	NA	CASSLSGQTTNEKLFF	TGTGCCAGCAGCTTATCTGGACAGACAACTAATGAAAAACTGTTTTTT
NA	TRBJ1-1	TRBV6-1	NA	CASSEWVTEAFF	TGTGCCAGCAGTGAATGGGTCACTGAAGCTTTCTTT
NA	TRBJ1-2	TRBV7-2	NA	CASSSQGMGNGYTF	TGTGCCAGCAGTTCCCAGGGGATGGGTAATGGCTACACCTTC
few	TRBJ1-4	TRBV5-1	NA	CASSPLNVGEKLFF	TGCGCCAGCAGCCCACTTAACGTGGGTGAAAAACTGTTTTTT
once	TRBJ1-1	TRBV7-6	NA	CASSLAGGFGTEAFF	TGTGCCAGCAGCTTAGCGGGGGGGTTCGGCACTGAAGCTTTCTTT
NA	TRBJ2-5	TRBV5-1	NA	CASSLFGNQETQYF	TGCGCCAGCAGCTTGTTCGGAAACCAAGAGACCCAGTACTTC
few	TRBJ1-2	TRBV6-7	TRBD1	CASSSGQGMYRNYGYTF	TGTGCCAGCAGTTCCGGACAGGGGATGTATAGGAACTATGGCTACACCTTC
NA	TRBJ1-2	TRBV6-5	NA	CASSEGMEDYTF	TGTGCCAGCAGTGAGGGTATGGAAGACTACACCTTC
NA	TRBJ2-5	TRBV5-1	NA	CASKAQETQYF	TGCGCCAGCAAAGCACAAGAGACCCAGTACTTC
NA	TRBJ1-1	TRBV28	TRBD1	CASSSVGTGPDTEAFF	TGTGCCAGCAGTTCGGTGGGGACAGGGCCTGACACTGAAGCTTTCTTT
NA	TRBJ2-7	TRBV9	NA	CASSVRDMPYEQYF	TGTGCCAGCAGCGTAAGGGACATGCCATACGAGCAGTACTTC
NA	TRBJ2-1	TRBV6-5	TRBD1	CASSSRDRGQYEQFF	TGTGCCAGCAGCTCCCGGGACAGGGGACAGTATGAGCAGTTCTTC
NA	TRBJ1-1	TRBV7-9	NA	CASSLELGTEAFF	TGTGCCAGCAGCTTAGAATTGGGCACTGAAGCTTTCTTT
NA	TRBJ1-2	TRBV7-9	NA	CASSLNLGGDYGYTF	TGTGCCAGCAGCTTAAATCTCGGGGGAGACTATGGCTACACCTTC
once	TRBJ1-2	TRBV12-5	NA	CASAPWRDLSNYGYTF	TGTGCTAGTGCTCCCTGGAGAGATCTATCTAACTATGGCTACACCTTC
few	TRBJ1-4	TRBV4-3	NA	CASSRADSNEKLFF	TGCGCCAGCAGCCGGGCGGACAGCAATGAAAAACTGTTTTTT
NA	TRBJ1-6	TRBV6-4	NA	CASSEDSNSPLHF	TGTGCCAGCAGTGAAGACAGTAATTCACCCCTCCACTTT
NA	TRBJ1-4	TRBV5-1	NA	CASSLARDPTNEKLFF	TGCGCCAGCAGCTTGGCCCGGGACCCAACTAATGAAAAACTGTTTTTT
many	TRBJ2-7	TRBV4-3	NA	CASSQDLYREGYEQYF	TGCGCCAGCAGCCAAGATCTTTACAGGGAGGGCTACGAGCAGTACTTC
NA	TRBJ2-5	TRBV6-5	TRBD1	CASSTRDRVENF	TGTGCCAGCAGCACACGGGACAGGGTTGAGAACTTC
NA	TRBJ1-2	TRBV19	TRBD1	CASSLDRANYGYTF	TGTGCCAGTAGTCTAGACAGGGCCAACTATGGCTACACCTTC
once	TRBJ2-1	TRBV5-6	NA	CASSSQRYEQFF	TGTGCCAGCAGCTCTCAGAGGTATGAGCAGTTCTTC
NA	TRBJ1-6	TRBV9	TRBD1	CASSAPTDRSSYNSPLHF	TGTGCCAGCAGCGCCCCAACGGACAGGAGCTCCTATAATTCACCCCTCCACTTT
NA	TRBJ1-1	TRBV6-1	TRBD1	CASSPQGLNTEAFF	TGTGCCAGCAGTCCACAGGGGTTGAACACTGAAGCTTTCTTT
NA	TRBJ2-3	TRBV19	TRBD2	CASNQKARGTDTQYF	TGTGCCAGTAACCAAAAAGCGCGGGGGACAGATACGCAGTATTTT
few	TRBJ2-1	TRBV7-8	NA	CASSLGLGRTTYNEQFF	TGTGCCAGCAGCTTGGGGCTCGGCAGGACTACCTACAATGAGCAGTTCTTC
NA	TRBJ2-2	TRBV5-4	NA	CASSFMGLLTGELFF	TGTGCCAGCAGCTTTATGGGGCTGCTCACCGGGGAGCTGTTTTTT
few	TRBJ1-4	TRBV28	NA	CASSPTLGEKLFF	TGTGCCAGCAGTCCCACTTTAGGGGAAAAACTGTTTTTT
NA	TRBJ1-2	TRBV15	NA	CATSREHRDTTNYGYTF	TGTGCCACCAGCAGGGAGCATCGGGACACAACTAACTATGGCTACACCTTC
NA	TRBJ2-4	TRBV6-1	TRBD2	CASRLAGGGGQYF	TGTGCCTCCCGTTTGGCGGGGGGAGGGGGTCAGTACTTC
NA	TRBJ2-3	TRBV30	NA	CAWCRLDGTQYF	TGTGCCTGGTGTCGACTAGACGGTACGCAGTATTTT
NA	TRBJ1-1	TRBV18	NA	CASSPTAMNTEAFF	TGTGCCAGCTCACCCACTGCGATGAACACTGAAGCTTTCTTT
NA	TRBJ2-7	TRBV5-1	NA	CASSLGPFTEQYF	TGCGCCAGCAGCTTGGGGCCGTTTACCGAGCAGTACTTC
NA	TRBJ2-1	TRBV5-1	NA	CASSLGQEYNEQFF	TGCGCCAGCAGCTTGGGACAGGAATACAATGAGCAGTTCTTC
NA	TRBJ2-2	TRBV5-4	NA	CASSLVGAGELFF	TGTGCCAGCAGCTTGGTCGGGGCCGGGGAGCTGTTTTTT
NA	TRBJ2-7	TRBV7-6	NA	CASSLGDFQYF	TGTGCCAGCAGCTTAGGGGATTTCCAGTACTTC
NA	TRBJ1-1	TRBV6-4	NA	CASSVVRWNTEAFF	TGTGCCAGCAGTGTGGTTCGTTGGAACACTGAAGCTTTCTTT
NA	TRBJ1-4	TRBV7-9	NA	CASSSMTGRTNEKLFF	TGTGCCAGCAGCTCGATGACAGGACGGACTAATGAAAAACTGTTTTTT
NA	TRBJ1-2	TRBV9	NA	CASSPQLANYGYTF	TGTGCCAGCAGCCCCCAGTTAGCTAACTATGGCTACACCTTC
NA	TRBJ1-5	TRBV4-3	NA	CASSQEGLGQPQHF	TGCGCCAGCAGCCAAGAGGGTCTCGGTCAGCCCCAGCATTTT
few	TRBJ1-1	TRBV30	NA	CAWSPGSNTEAFF	TGTGCCTGGAGCCCCGGGAGTAACACTGAAGCTTTCTTT
NA	TRBJ2-5	TRBV30	NA	CASQGGFGETQYF	TGTGCCAGCCAAGGCGGATTTGGGGAGACCCAGTACTTC
NA	TRBJ2-1	TRBV2	NA	CASSTYNEQFF	TGTGCCAGCAGTACATACAATGAGCAGTTCTTC
NA	TRBJ2-1	TRBV18	TRBD2	CASSPDLLRGEQFF	TGTGCCAGCTCACCCGACCTTTTGCGGGGGGAGCAGTTCTTC
NA	TRBJ2-7	TRBV2	NA	CASISETGRAYEQYF	TGTGCCAGCATCAGCGAGACAGGGAGGGCCTACGAGCAGTACTTC
NA	TRBJ1-4	TRBV28	TRBD1	CASSAGGAENEKLFF	TGTGCCAGCAGCGCAGGGGGAGCTGAGAATGAAAAACTGTTTTTT
NA	TRBJ2-2	TRBV5-1	TRBD1	CASRRDRGRTGELFF	TGCGCCAGCAGACGGGACAGGGGAAGGACCGGGGAGCTGTTTTTT
NA	TRBJ2-7	TRBV7-9	NA	CASSLDLGEQYF	TGTGCCAGCAGCTTAGATCTGGGAGAGCAGTACTTC
NA	TRBJ2-7	TRBV7-9	NA	CASSVGGSYEQYF	TGTGCCAGCAGCGTCGGAGGATCCTACGAGCAGTACTTC
NA	TRBJ1-5	TRBV4-1	TRBD1	CASSRQGDQPQHF	TGCGCCAGCAGCAGACAGGGAGATCAGCCCCAGCATTTT
medium-sized	TRBJ1-5	TRBV7-3	NA	CASSLSGRSNQPQHF	TGTGCCAGCAGCTTATCAGGGAGGAGCAATCAGCCCCAGCATTTT
NA	TRBJ2-7	TRBV30	NA	CAGTFFREQYF	TGTGCCGGGACTTTTTTTAGGGAGCAGTACTTC
NA	TRBJ2-5	TRBV27	TRBD2	CASNLAGGLETQYF	TGTGCCAGCAATTTAGCGGGGGGCCTGGAGACCCAGTACTTC
NA	TRBJ1-2	TRBV30	NA	CAWSRQTYGYTF	TGTGCCTGGAGTAGGCAGACCTATGGCTACACCTTC
once	TRBJ1-5	TRBV6-5	NA	CASSYRQSNQPQHF	TGTGCCAGCAGTTATCGACAGTCTAATCAGCCCCAGCATTTT